The 13 T cell receptor beta chains reported below all come from one sample, sequenced in a study of blood T cell repertoires in COVID-19. Assay: immunoSEQ multiplex PCR; the TCRdb copy retains only in-frame clones and omits some. The table shows 200,000 to 250,000 clones, with roughly 84% occurring only once. Source material: PBMCs or T cells enriched from blood (not recorded which). These receptors came from a middle-aged woman who had recovered from COVID-19.

The chain recombines TRBV27 with TRBJ1-3; D gene ambiguous. V was pared by 4 bases and J by 3 bases, with 7 bases between. Per germline, CDR1 MNHEY and CDR2 SMNVEV (reference sequence). There are 13 residues in the CDR3. The CDR3 protein is CASSSGYGNTIYF. Here the CDR3 DNA reads TGTGCCAGCAGTTCGGGGTATGGAAACACCATATATTTT.

The rearrangement links TRBV9 to TRBJ2-1, with 9 bases fitting TRBD2. With 3 bases clipped from V and 9 bases from J, the junction kept 7 bases outside the gene matches. Germline CDR1 reads SGDLS; CDR2 reads YYNGEE. CDR3 length: 14 residues. The CDR3 DNA reads as TGTGCCAGCAGCGAACTAGCGGGTACTGGTGAGCAGTTCTTC. Translation gives CASSELAGTGEQFF.

Only one count was recorded for this clone. V and J are TRBV29-1 and TRBJ2-6; D is unclear. Germline lookup yields CDR1 SQVTM and CDR2 ANQGSEA. V was pared by 5 bases and J by 1 base, with 3 bases between. CDR3 length: 12 residues. CDR3 region: CSVLSGANVLTF. Written as DNA, the CDR3 is TGCAGCGTTTTATCTGGGGCCAACGTCCTGACTTTC.

The chain is built from TRBV18 and TRBJ1-1, with 8 positions matching TRBD1. The germline CDR1 and CDR2 sequences are KGHSH and LQKENI. Unmatched junction bases numbered 0, after V lost 3 bases and J lost 0 bases. There are 14 residues in the CDR3. The CDR3 region is CASSPTGVNTEAFF. In DNA form, the CDR3 reads TGTGCCAGCTCACCGACAGGGGTGAACACTGAAGCTTTCTTT.

The chain carries TRBV28 and TRBJ1-6, with 7 bases matching TRBD1. The trim removed 6 bases at V and 7 bases at J, leaving 12 bases unmatched. Germline V lookup: CDR1 MDHEN, CDR2 SYDVKM. The CDR3 totals 16 residues. CDR3 sequence: CASRSYKQGQNSPLHF. As DNA, the CDR3 is TGTGCCAGCAGATCGTACAAACAGGGGCAAAATTCACCCCTCCACTTT. The full variable domain, rest sourced from reference TRBV28 and TRBJ1-6, is DVKVTQSSRYLVKRTGEKVFLECVQDMDHENMFWYRQDPGLGLRLIYFSYDVKMKEKGDIPEGYSVSREKKERFSLILESASTNQTSMYLCASRSYKQGQNSPLHFGNGTRLTVT.

The V call is TRBV6-1, the J call TRBJ2-5, with D maybe TRBD1 (6 bases). The CDR3 has 16 residues. Per germline, CDR1 MNHNS and CDR2 SASEGT. The V end lost 2 bases, the J end lost 5 bases, and 18 bases lay between the germline ends. The CDR3 nucleotides read TGTGCCAGCAGTGAATGGGGTCAGGGGCGCCGGGAGACCCAGTACTTC. Translation: CASSEWGQGRRETQYF.

The V and J genes are TRBV7-2 and TRBJ1-1; 8 bases match TRBD1. J was trimmed by 8 bases and V by 5 bases; bases with no gene match: 7. CDR1 and CDR2 (germline): SGHTA, FQGNSA. The CDR3 consists of 13 residues. CDR3 region: CASSQWDRMEAFF. The CDR3 bases are TGTGCCAGCAGCCAGTGGGACAGGATGGAAGCTTTCTTT.

The chain is built from TRBV5-5 and TRBJ2-3; 11 bases fit TRBD2. V shed 4 bases, J shed 7 bases, and the junction held 8 bases outside the gene matches. Germline-derived CDR1 and CDR2 are SGHKS and YYEKEE (reference sequence). The CDR3 spans 15 residues. The CDR3 region has the DNA TGTGCCAGCAGCATTGGGACTAGCGGAGCTTATACGCAGTATTTT. Amino acids: CASSIGTSGAYTQYF. The full variable domain, in which reference TRBV5-5 and TRBJ2-3 provide the parts outside the CDR3, is DAGVTQSPTHLIKTRGQQVTLRCSPISGHKSVSWYQQVLGQGPQFIFQYYEKEERGRGNFPDRFSARQFPNYSSELNVNALLLGDSALYLCASSIGTSGAYTQYFGPGTRLTVL.

The gene calls are TRBV2 and TRBJ2-6; D gene ambiguous. The CDR3 runs to 12 residues. Germline CDR1 and CDR2: SNHLY and FYNNEI. V gave up 8 bases and J gave up 13 bases, with 15 bases separating them. CDR3 nucleotide sequence: TGTGCCAGCTCGAACAGCCCCCAGGTCCTGACTTTC. Amino acids: CASSNSPQVLTF.

The chain has TRBV6-4 and TRBJ1-5; 10 bases fit TRBD1. The V segment lost 4 bases and the J segment 0 bases; nucleotides outside the gene matches: 6. The germline gives CDR1 MRHNA, CDR2 SNTAGT. CDR3 length equals 17 residues. This chain's CDR3 is CASSVGTGEYSNQPQHF. The CDR3 nucleotides read TGTGCCAGCAGTGTCGGGACAGGGGAATATAGCAATCAGCCCCAGCATTTT.

The V gene is TRBV5-1, the J gene TRBJ2-1; 9 nucleotides match TRBD2. This CDR3 comprises 15 residues. The germline V gene encodes CDR1 SGHRS and CDR2 YFSETQ. J lost 16 bases, V lost 0 bases, and 14 bases had no gene match. The CDR3 sequence: CASSLGLAGTNLEFF. CDR3 in DNA: TGCGCCAGCAGCTTGGGGCTAGCGGGGACGAATTTGGAATTCTTC.

A single count supports this clone. The chain links TRBV5-1 to TRBJ1-1; D gene ambiguous. Per germline, CDR1 SGHRS and CDR2 YFSETQ. The CDR3 sequence is 15 residues long. The ends were cut back, 0 bases at V and 5 bases at J, with 14 bases in the middle. The CDR3 is CASSLEEGFRTEAFF. The CDR3 DNA sequence: TGCGCCAGCAGCTTGGAGGAGGGTTTTAGAACTGAAGCTTTCTTT.

This clone was picked up one time. The rearrangement links TRBV30 to TRBJ1-4; D unclear. The V end was cut by 2 bases, the J end by 1 base, with 11 bases between. CDR1 is GTSNPN, CDR2 SVGIG, per germline (reference sequence). The CDR3 contains 15 residues. CDR3 in DNA: TGTGCCTGGAGTAATCAACAGTTAACTAATGAAAAACTGTTTTTT. Residues: CAWSNQQLTNEKLFF.